This TCR beta chain came from a study of T cell responses to AZD1222 COVID-19 vaccine. Per the germline V gene, CDR1 is LNHDA and CDR2 is SQIVND (reference sequence). This CDR3 is built from 13 residues. V was shortened by 5 bases and J by 8 bases, with 15 bases between the two germline ends. TCRdb keeps only in-frame clones here, not all; method: immunoSEQ multiplex PCR. The table has 110,000 to 150,000 clones, roughly 90% seen once. Study results and caveats: A mostly white British donor set with more females was recruited, and clonal diversity was possibly underestimated. CD4 TCRs covered the whole spike, strongest at regions 160-218 and 743-854.

About this clone itself: Its antigen is still unknown.

The gene calls are TRBV19 and TRBJ1-2; TRBD1 is a possible D gene (5 bases). The specimen was peripheral blood, collected on day 0 of AZD1222 vaccination. This TCR was sampled from an adult in good health. CDR3 loop: CASSARGPEGYTF. CDR3 in DNA: TGTGCCAGTAGTGCCCGGGGCCCTGAAGGCTACACCTTC.